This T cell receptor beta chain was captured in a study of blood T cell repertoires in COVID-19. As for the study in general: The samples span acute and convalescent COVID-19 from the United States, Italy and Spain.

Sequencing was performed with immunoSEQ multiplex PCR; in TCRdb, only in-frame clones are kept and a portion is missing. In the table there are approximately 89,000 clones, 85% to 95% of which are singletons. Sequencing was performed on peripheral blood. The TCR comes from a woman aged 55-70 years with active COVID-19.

Here the CDR3 DNA reads TGTGCCAGCAGTGAGTCGGTTGGACAGGGAAGATCACCCCTCCACTTT. Translation: CASSESVGQGRSPLHF. This rearrangement joins TRBV6-1 to TRBJ1-6; 8 nucleotides match TRBD1. The V and J ends lost 3 bases and 10 bases, in that order; junction bases with no gene match: 11. This CDR3 has 16 amino acids. Germline V gene data show CDR1 as MNHNS and CDR2 as SASEGT.